Given below is one TCR beta chain in context. Antigen: not known. The protocol was immunoSEQ multiplex PCR, while the TCRdb copy is restricted to in-frame clones and leaves out a portion. This sample has approximately 200,000 clones, with roughly 94% found just once. The sample originates from a study of T cell responses to AZD1222 COVID-19 vaccine. Findings and limits, study-wide: The donor group comprised mostly white British people and more females; the analysis possibly underestimated clonal diversity. Spike was spanned by vaccine-associated CD4 TCRs, with dominance at 160-218 and 743-854. Without day 14 samples, only post-peak T cell repertoires were studied. Among those given AZD1222, only 5 to 7 were seropositive at baseline.

The CDR3 spans 16 residues. Germline CDR1 is SGDLS and CDR2 is YYNGEE. Trimming cost V 2 bases and J 3 bases; bases outside gene matches: 4. The genes are TRBV9 and TRBJ2-1; 11 bases align to TRBD2. This receptor was taken from an adult who received the MenACWY meningococcal vaccine as a control. This specimen was peripheral blood, taken 28 days after the second dose of the MenACWY control vaccine. The CDR3, as DNA: TGTGCCAGCAGCGTTACCGGGACTAGCGGCTACAATGAGCAGTTCTTC. This sequence encodes CASSVTGTSGYNEQFF.